Below are 29 T cell receptor beta chains sequenced from a single sample in a study of blood T cells in healthy people across ages. Combining a sample-barcoded 5' primer with a J-beta primer mix, a second PCR ran for roughly 7 to 12 cycles. A single record per CDR3 protein comes from TCRdb applying MiXCR to the 5' RACE reads. The data hold about 1.6 million distinct CDR3 sequences, with roughly a third observed a single time. Sequencing was carried out using blood. Receptors were obtained from a woman under 40 in good health.

The chain links TRBV7-6 to TRBJ2-1; 7 bases fit TRBD2. CDR3 size: 16 residues. CDR1 and CDR2 (germline): SGHVS, FNYEAQ. The junction had 10 bases not matched to a gene; V was cut back by 1 base and J by 7 bases. The CDR3, as DNA: TGTGCCAGCAGCTTAGTTGCGGGAGCGGGTTTGAATGAGCAGTTCTTC. It codes for CASSLVAGAGLNEQFF. Full variable domain (remainder filled in from reference TRBV7-6 and TRBJ2-1): GAGVSQSPRYKVTKRGQDVALRCDPISGHVSLYWYRQALGQGPEFLTYFNYEAQQDKSGLPNDRFSAERPEGSISTLTIQRTEQRDSAMYRCASSLVAGAGLNEQFFGPGTRLTVL.

Concerning this clonotype itself: The junction departs from the called germline gene at one end, perhaps through a read error. The V and J genes are TRBV7-2 and TRBJ1-2; no firm D call. Germline-derived CDR1 and CDR2 are SGHTA and FQGNSA. The CDR3 is 13 residues long. The CDR3 here is CASSWSENYVYTF. DNA of the CDR3: TGTGCCAGCAGCTGGTCAGAGAACTATGTCTACACCTTC. Complete variable domain (other parts from reference TRBV7-2 and TRBJ1-2): GAGVSQSPSNKVTEKGKDVELRCDPISGHTALYWYRQSLGQGLEFLIYFQGNSAPDKSGLPSDRFSAERTGGSVSTLTIQRTQQEDSAVYLCASSWSENYVYTFGSGTRLTVV.

This clonotype was seen repeatedly, ten times or more. The chain links TRBV5-1 to TRBJ2-6; D not resolved. The CDR3 is 18 amino acids. V was pared by 5 bases and J by 0 bases, with 18 bases between. Germline V gives CDR1 SGHRS, CDR2 YFSETQ. The CDR3 nucleotides are TGCGCCAGCAGTTTATATACGGGCCGTTCCTCTGGGGCCAACGTCCTGACTTTC. Translated, it gives CASSLYTGRSSGANVLTF.

The genes are TRBV2 and TRBJ2-5; 14 nucleotides align to TRBD2. Looked up from germline, CDR1 is SNHLY and CDR2 is FYNNEI. This CDR3 is 16 amino acids long. The trim removed 4 bases at V and 4 bases at J, leaving 5 bases unmatched. CDR3 region: CASSGLAGGPTETQYF. In DNA, the CDR3 is TGTGCCAGCAGTGGACTAGCGGGAGGGCCAACAGAGACCCAGTACTTC.

This clonotype has a handful of counts. The CDR3 bases are TGTGCCAGCAGACCGGGACTCACTCTTAAGGGAGAGACCCAGTACTTC. Its translation is CASRPGLTLKGETQYF. J is TRBJ2-5 and V is TRBV27, with D tentatively TRBD2 (6 bases). This CDR3 spans 16 amino acids. Germline V gene data show CDR1 as MNHEY and CDR2 as SMNVEV (reference sequence). Deletions cut 6 bases from V and 4 bases from J, with 21 bases between.

This clonotype showed up many times. The chain uses TRBV3-1 and TRBJ2-1; tentatively, D is TRBD1 (5 bases). Per germline, CDR1 LGHDT and CDR2 YNNKEL (reference sequence). Trimming cost V 0 bases and J 0 bases, with 12 bases left between them. CDR3 length: 17 amino acids. Here the CDR3 DNA reads TGTGCCAGCAGCCAAGATTGGAGACAGAGCTCCTACAATGAGCAGTTCTTC. Translated: CASSQDWRQSSYNEQFF.

This clonotype turned up a few times. V and J are TRBV20-1 and TRBJ1-2; unclear D gene. V lost 1 base and J 8 bases, leaving 14 bases between the germline ends. The CDR3 is 13 residues long. Germline V gives CDR1 DFQATT, CDR2 SNEGSKA (reference sequence). In DNA, the CDR3 is TGCAGTGCTAGAGGGGCAGCCCCGCGGGGCTACACCTTC. Residues: CSARGAAPRGYTF.

This clonotype was seen only a few times. The rearrangement joins TRBV11-2 to TRBJ2-1; 8 nucleotides align to TRBD1. J lost 4 bases, V lost 6 bases, and 5 bases had no gene match. Germline V gene sequence: CDR1 SGHAT, CDR2 FQNNGV. CDR3 length equals 14 residues. CDR3 sequence (DNA): TGTGCCAGCAGACGGACAGGGAGTTACAATGAGCAGTTCTTC. It translates to CASRRTGSYNEQFF.

The rearrangement links TRBV5-6 to TRBJ2-3, with a possible D match to TRBD2 (5 bases). Germline V lookup: CDR1 SGHDT, CDR2 YYEEEE. V gave up 0 bases and J gave up 3 bases, with 17 bases separating them. The CDR3 runs 17 residues. In DNA form, the CDR3 reads TGTGCCAGCAGCTTGGAGACCGGAGGATCCAGGACAGATACGCAGTATTTT. It yields the protein CASSLETGGSRTDTQYF.

V and J are TRBV6-1 and TRBJ2-5; no clear D. The V and J ends lost 4 bases and 1 base respectively, with 16 bases between them. CDR1 MNHNS and CDR2 SASEGT come from the germline V gene. The CDR3 sequence is 16 residues long. The DNA for the CDR3 is TGTGCCAGCAGTGCCGGTCGGTCCGGGTTCCAAGAGACCCAGTACTTC. Translated, it gives CASSAGRSGFQETQYF.

The chain is built from TRBV20-1 and TRBJ1-1; 9 bases line up with TRBD1. There are 14 residues in the CDR3. V dropped 3 bases and J dropped 4; count of bases not matched to a gene: 6. Germline CDR1 reads DFQATT; CDR2 reads SNEGSKA (reference sequence). DNA of the CDR3: TGCAGTGCTAGGGGAACAGGGGGCGGCACTGAAGCTTTCTTT. This encodes CSARGTGGGTEAFF.

The chain couples TRBV20-1 to TRBJ2-7, with no clear D. CDR1 and CDR2 (germline): DFQATT, SNEGSKA (reference sequence). Deletions cut 6 bases from V and 0 bases from J, with 18 bases between. This CDR3 spans 15 amino acids. In DNA, the CDR3 is TGCAGTGCCAAAGCCCCCCAGGTGGCCTCCTACGAGCAGTACTTC. This sequence encodes CSAKAPQVASYEQYF.

This clonotype came up many times. V usage is TRBV29-1 and J usage is TRBJ2-1; unclear D gene. The germline V and J ends were trimmed by 7 bases and 9 bases, with 13 bases remaining between them. This CDR3 is built from 11 residues. Germline V CDR1 and CDR2: SQVTM, ANQGSEA. The CDR3 reads CSADPYSEQFF. CDR3 sequence (DNA): TGCAGCGCGGACCCCTATTCTGAGCAGTTCTTC.

Only a few counts were recorded for this clonotype. The chain carries TRBV6-1 and TRBJ2-7; D might be TRBD1 (5 bases). Deletions cut 6 bases from V and 0 bases from J, with 12 bases between. Germline-derived CDR1 and CDR2 are MNHNS and SASEGT. CDR3 size: 14 residues. The CDR3 DNA reads as TGTGCCAGCAGAAGTTTGGGGCTCTCCTACGAGCAGTACTTC. Residues: CASRSLGLSYEQYF.

The chain couples TRBV20-1 to TRBJ1-1; 7 bases line up with TRBD1. V was pared by 3 bases and J by 5 bases, with 12 bases of the junction left unmatched. In germline, CDR1 is DFQATT, CDR2 SNEGSKA (reference sequence). The CDR3 contains 15 residues. The chain's CDR3 is CSARRGETGLTEAFF. In nucleotides, the CDR3 is TGCAGTGCTAGGAGGGGAGAGACAGGGTTAACTGAAGCTTTCTTT.

About this clonotype: With a much larger clone just one base away, this may be a read error. The J gene is TRBJ2-5, the V gene TRBV29-1; D might be TRBD1 or TRBD2, each matching 5 bases. The CDR3 length is 15 residues. Germline CDR1 reads SQVTM; CDR2 reads ANQGSEA. The CDR3 DNA reads TGCAACGTCTCTAGGGACGGTGATAGTACGGGGACCCAGTACTTC. Translated, it gives CNVSRDGDSTGTQYF.

This clonotype was detected only a few times. At one end the junction does not follow the germline gene, possibly because of a read error. The CDR3 DNA reads as TGTGCCAGCAGCTTCGGGACGACTATCTCCTACGAGCAGTACTTC. It encodes CASSFGTTISYEQYF. This chain connects TRBV5-1 to TRBJ2-7; the D gene could be TRBD1 or TRBD2 (5 bases each). The CDR3 length is 15 residues. Germline CDR1 reads SGHRS; CDR2 reads YFSETQ. The full variable domain, rest sourced from reference TRBV5-1 and TRBJ2-7, is KAGVTQTPRYLIKTRGQQVTLSCSPISGHRSVSWYQQTPGQGLQFLFEYFSETQRNKGNFPGRFSGRQFSNSRSEMNVSTLELGDSALYLCASSFGTTISYEQYFGPGTRLTVT.

The CDR3 spells CASSLDLGAKGTIYF. Written as DNA, the CDR3 is TGTGCCAGCAGCTTAGATCTCGGGGCCAAAGGGACCATATATTTT. The gene calls are TRBV7-9 and TRBJ1-3, with a tentative D call TRBD1 (5 bases). The CDR3 consists of 15 residues. Germline V gives CDR1 SEHNR, CDR2 FQNEAQ (reference sequence). V lost 1 base to trimming and J lost 10 bases, with 17 bases between them.

J is TRBJ1-2 and V is TRBV21-1. TRBV21-1 is an annotated pseudogene. This CDR3 comprises 13 residues. The CDR3 nucleotides are TGTGCCAGCAGCAAGAGTGGAGAAAAAGGCTACACCTTC. Translated, it gives CASSKSGEKGYTF.

The rearrangement uses TRBV21-1 and TRBJ2-7; the table's D call of TRBD1 was not tested on the DNA. TRBV21-1 is a pseudogene segment. The CDR3 loop spans 15 amino acids. In nucleotides, the CDR3 is TGTGCCAGCAGCAAGCGGGGCGGGACAGACTACGAGCAGTACTTC. Amino acids: CASSKRGGTDYEQYF.

This clonotype turned up a few times. An end of the junction does not agree with germline; a read error may underlie this. The gene calls are TRBV11-2 and TRBJ2-2; D remains ambiguous. Germline CDR1 reads SGHAT; CDR2 reads FQNNGV. This CDR3 region has 15 residues. This chain's CDR3 is CASSLGRANTGELFF. The CDR3 bases are TGTGCCAGCAGTTTAGGACGGGCGAACACCGGGGAGCTGTTTTTT.

The rearrangement uses TRBV5-1 and TRBJ1-1, with D possibly TRBD1 on 5 matching bases. V dropped 4 bases and J dropped 6 bases, with 13 bases sitting between them. The V gene's germline CDR1 is SGHRS and CDR2 YFSETQ. This CDR3 region has 13 residues. The CDR3 DNA follows: TGCGCCAGCAGCCCCGACAGTCAGGCTGAAGCTTTCTTT. As protein: CASSPDSQAEAFF.

Only a few counts were recorded for this clonotype. The CDR3: CASQGGGNRPNNEQFF. The CDR3 DNA is TGTGCCAGTCAGGGGGGGGGAAATCGACCTAACAATGAGCAGTTCTTC. The chain recombines TRBV5-5 with TRBJ2-1, with D perhaps given as TRBD1 or TRBD2 (7 bases each). Germline CDR1 is SGHKS and CDR2 is YYEKEE (reference sequence). This CDR3 is built from 16 residues. The V and J ends lost 8 bases and 5 bases respectively, with 23 bases between them.

Only a few counts were recorded for this clonotype. This sequence joins TRBV6-1 and TRBJ2-1; possibly TRBD2 for D (5 bases). Germline CDR1 MNHNS, CDR2 SASEGT. The CDR3 has 16 residues. V lost 3 bases, J lost 3 bases, and 15 bases lay in between. The CDR3 nucleotides are TGTGCCAGCAGTGAGATGACTACCCGGGGCTACAATGAGCAGTTCTTC. As protein: CASSEMTTRGYNEQFF.

This clonotype was seen only a few times. The rearrangement joins TRBV7-6 to TRBJ2-7, with 7 bases identical to TRBD1. V was pared by 5 bases and J by 10 bases, with 11 bases of the junction left unmatched. Germline CDR1 SGHVS, CDR2 FNYEAQ. This CDR3 spans 13 amino acids. The DNA of the CDR3 is TGTGCCAGCAGCCCGCCGGGACAGCATGAACAGTACTTC. Translated: CASSPPGQHEQYF.

This clonotype was counted a few times. The rearrangement links TRBV28 to TRBJ2-5; D assignment may be TRBD1 or TRBD2 (6 bases each). With 6 bases removed from V and 4 bases from J, the gap between germline ends came to 21 bases. The CDR3 extends over 16 amino acids. Germline CDR1 and CDR2: MDHEN and SYDVKM. CDR3 DNA: TGTGCCAGCAGCCCTACGGGGGACATCGCGGGAGAGACCCAGTACTTC. Its translation: CASSPTGDIAGETQYF.

This chain connects TRBV20-1 to TRBJ2-7; D perhaps matches TRBD1 (6 bases). The CDR3 has 15 amino acids. Trimming shortened V by 6 bases and J by 2 bases, and 20 bases separated the two germline ends. Germline V gives CDR1 DFQATT, CDR2 SNEGSKA (reference sequence). Here the CDR3 DNA reads TGCAGTGCGCAGGTAGGGGGAAACCCAACCTACGAGCAGTACTTC. This encodes CSAQVGGNPTYEQYF.

The chain is built from TRBV24-1 and TRBJ1-1; 7 positions agree with TRBD1. V lost 0 bases and J lost 13; bases outside the gene matches: 7. This CDR3 contains 13 residues. CDR1 is KGHDR and CDR2 is SFDVKD in the germline V gene. CDR3 nucleotide sequence: TGTGCCACCAGTGATTTGTGGGGACAGATGCTTTTCTTT. Translating gives CATSDLWGQMLFF.

This clonotype was observed a handful of times. This sequence joins TRBV7-2 and TRBJ2-7; TRBD2 aligns across 10 bases. The trim removed 1 base at V and 0 bases at J, leaving 3 bases unmatched. CDR1 and CDR2 from the germline V gene are SGHTA and FQGNSA. The CDR3 is 16 residues long. DNA for the CDR3: TGTGCCAGCAGCTTAGTTGGGACTAGCGACTCCTACGAGCAGTACTTC. Encoded protein: CASSLVGTSDSYEQYF.